The clone carrying this T cell receptor beta chain has a count of ten or more. Its antigen is not known. This sample is drawn from a study of tumor and adjacent non-tumor tissue in lung cancer. About the study: Aged about 30 to 85 years, patients included under 13 men and a few women with stage I to III disease. About 4.17 million productive TCRbeta reads were obtained per sample on average. Study-level points and caveats: Tumor tissue had significantly higher TCR diversity than normal lung. Normal lung showed higher cumulative top 100 clone frequency than tumor.

The library came from three nested PCR rounds adapted from ARM-PCR protocols. TCRdb recomputed calls from the multiplex PCR reads with MiXCR, one row per CDR3 protein. The data show approximately 150,000 distinct CDR3 sequences, approximately 66% seen once. RNA was extracted from bulk tissue without any cell sorting. This CDR3 contains 16 residues. The V end lost 7 bases, the J end lost 1 base, and 14 bases lay between the germline ends. Germline values: CDR1 SGHAT, CDR2 FQNNGV. The specimen was lung tumor tissue. The TCR sequence derives from a man aged 55 to 70 with small cell lung cancer. The chain uses TRBV11-2 and TRBJ2-6; D call uncertain. The CDR3 region has the DNA TGTGCCAGCACCACCGGGCCTTCTTCTGGGGCCAACGTCCTGACTTTC. This gives the protein CASTTGPSSGANVLTF.